This is a list of T cell receptor beta chains from one sample in a study of shared clonotypes between healthy human individuals. Profiling relied on immunoSEQ multiplex PCR, and the TCRdb table lists in-frame clones only, not all of them. The repertoire has some 2 million clones, approximately 95% of them found once; the top ten carry 0.1% to 0.15%. Sequenced material: naive CD4+ T cells sorted from blood. These receptors were taken from a man aged 18 to 29 in good health. Both conserved end residues are part of each CDR3. D genes are given only for firm matches. Clone size appears in some rows only: once, few, many, or a class for an expanded clone.

d_gene	v_gene	abundance	j_gene	CDR3aa	CDR3nt
TRBD1	TRBV5-5	NA	TRBJ2-7	CASSLAGTGDTYEQYF	TGTGCCAGCAGCTTGGCCGGGACAGGGGATACCTACGAGCAGTACTTC
NA	TRBV7-9	NA	TRBJ2-1	CASSTQSIPNEQFF	TGTGCCAGCAGCACCCAAAGTATCCCTAATGAGCAGTTCTTC
TRBD2	TRBV10-3	NA	TRBJ2-6	CAIKAGGAYSGANVLTF	TGTGCCATCAAGGCGGGGGGCGCCTACTCTGGGGCCAACGTCCTGACTTTC
TRBD2	TRBV28	NA	TRBJ2-7	CASSLGGLPYEQYF	TGTGCCAGCAGTTTGGGGGGGTTGCCCTACGAGCAGTACTTC
NA	TRBV4-1	NA	TRBJ2-5	CASSQEGGQGGTQYF	TGCGCCAGCAGCCAAGAGGGGGGGCAGGGAGGGACCCAGTACTTC
NA	TRBV5-1	NA	TRBJ1-2	CASSLEPGRDYGYTF	TGCGCCAGCAGCTTGGAGCCAGGGCGCGACTATGGCTACACCTTC
TRBD1	TRBV6-1	NA	TRBJ2-7	CASSDSGTGFTYEQYF	TGTGCCAGCAGTGATTCCGGGACAGGGTTTACCTACGAGCAGTACTTC
TRBD2	TRBV5-6	NA	TRBJ2-5	CASSLKLAGTDGETQYF	TGTGCCAGCAGCTTGAAACTAGCGGGAACGGATGGAGAGACCCAGTACTTC
NA	TRBV28	NA	TRBJ2-2	CASSYGTVSLSRELFF	TGTGCCAGCAGTTATGGGACGGTTTCCCTCTCGAGGGAGCTGTTTTTT
TRBD2	TRBV5-1	NA	TRBJ2-7	CASSGTSAVYEQYF	TGCGCCAGCAGCGGCACTAGCGCTGTTTACGAGCAGTACTTC
NA	TRBV6-9	NA	TRBJ2-2	CASSETENTGELFF	TGTGCCAGCAGTGAGACCGAGAACACCGGGGAGCTGTTTTTT
NA	TRBV14	NA	TRBJ1-4	CASSQDAYASATNEKLFF	TGTGCCAGCAGCCAAGATGCTTATGCGAGTGCAACTAATGAAAAACTGTTTTTT
NA	TRBV18	once	TRBJ1-3	CASSLGQEPGNTIYF	TGTGCCAGCTCACTCGGCCAAGAGCCTGGAAACACCATATATTTT
NA	TRBV12-2	NA	TRBJ2-7	CASRFFRGTGWMWEQYF	TGTGCAAGTCGCTTTTTTCGGGGGACAGGGTGGATGTGGGAGCAGTACTTC
TRBD2	TRBV7-3	NA	TRBJ2-3	CASSSGTSTDTQYF	TGTGCCAGCAGCTCTGGGACTAGTACAGATACGCAGTATTTT
NA	TRBV5-1	NA	TRBJ1-1	CASSFSVGTEAFF	TGCGCCAGCAGCTTTTCGGTGGGCACTGAAGCTTTCTTT
NA	TRBV7-2	NA	TRBJ2-7	CASSPPVGEQYF	TGTGCCAGCAGCCCCCCCGTGGGGGAGCAGTACTTC
NA	TRBV10-3	NA	TRBJ2-2	CATLKGGVGELFF	TGTGCCACCCTGAAGGGGGGTGTCGGGGAGCTGTTTTTT
TRBD1	TRBV27	NA	TRBJ1-2	CASSPGQAYGYTF	TGTGCCAGCAGTCCGGGACAGGCCTATGGCTACACCTTC
NA	TRBV7-6	once	TRBJ1-3	CASTPSTGNTIYF	TGTGCCAGCACCCCCTCCACTGGAAACACCATATATTTT
TRBD1	TRBV7-9	NA	TRBJ1-1	CASSLDRGDTEAFF	TGTGCCAGCAGCTTAGACAGGGGTGACACTGAAGCTTTCTTT
NA	TRBV7-9	NA	TRBJ1-1	CASSLDQGGGAVTEAFF	TGTGCCAGCAGCTTAGACCAAGGAGGGGGAGCGGTCACTGAAGCTTTCTTT
TRBD2	TRBV6-6	NA	TRBJ2-3	CASSYSGTTNTQYF	TGTGCCAGCAGTTACTCTGGGACTACCAATACGCAGTATTTT
NA	TRBV4-1	NA	TRBJ1-6	CASSQVLGQGRTYNSPLHF	TGCGCCAGCAGCCAAGTCCTCGGTCAGGGTAGAACCTATAATTCACCCCTCCACTTT
TRBD2	TRBV11-2	NA	TRBJ2-3	CASSLVTSGMSDTQYF	TGTGCCAGCAGCTTAGTGACTAGCGGGATGTCAGATACGCAGTATTTT
TRBD1	TRBV7-2	NA	TRBJ1-3	CASSGGGIGNTIYF	TGTGCCAGCAGCGGAGGGGGCATCGGAAACACCATATATTTT
TRBD2	TRBV10-3	NA	TRBJ2-3	CAISASGVTDTQYF	TGTGCCATCAGTGCTAGCGGGGTCACAGATACGCAGTATTTT
NA	TRBV7-9	NA	TRBJ2-2	CASEANTGELFF	TGTGCCAGCGAGGCTAACACCGGGGAGCTGTTTTTT
NA	TRBV27	NA	TRBJ1-2	CASREQGVGVYGYTF	TGTGCCAGCAGGGAACAGGGTGTGGGTGTCTATGGCTACACCTTC
NA	TRBV7-2	NA	TRBJ2-7	CASSFGQYLTYEQYF	TGTGCCAGCAGCTTCGGACAGTATCTAACCTACGAGCAGTACTTC